Presented here are 16 T cell receptor beta chains from one specimen sequenced in a study of technical replicates of blood from a handful of donors (dated by TCRdb to about 2017). To prepare the library, the immunoSEQ multiplex PCR assay was applied. TCRdb retrieved this table from immuneACCESS and kept in-frame rearrangements only. Not all clones are present; in checked studies, unresolved V genes account for under half, and no reason is known for the remainder. Here the sample has about 83,000 clones; more than 80% occur a single time. The ten largest clones add up to about 0.23% of the sample. The sequenced material came from T cells isolated from PBMCs. The receptor source for this set is a human donor in good health.

The genes are TRBV5-4 and TRBJ2-1, with TRBD1 identical over 9 bases. Losses at the gene ends were 2 bases for V and 2 bases for J; bases not matched to a gene: 2. CDR1 is SGHNT and CDR2 is YYREEE in the germline V gene (reference sequence). CDR3 size: 15 residues. The CDR3 bases are TGTGCCAGCAGCTTCAGACAGGGGGCCTACAATGAGCAGTTCTTC. It encodes CASSFRQGAYNEQFF.

Here the CDR3 reads CASKDGGLNTEAFF. The CDR3 nucleotides are TGTGCCAGTAAAGATGGAGGGCTGAACACTGAAGCTTTCTTT. V and J are TRBV19 and TRBJ1-1; D unclear. Trimming removed 7 bases at V and 0 bases at J, with 12 bases between. Germline-derived CDR1 and CDR2 are LNHDA and SQIVND (reference sequence). This CDR3 has 14 residues.

This clone was found once. V is TRBV2 and J is TRBJ2-1; TRBD2 matches at 11 bases. The CDR3 is 14 amino acids. CDR1 is SNHLY, CDR2 FYNNEI, per germline. Trimming took 4 bases from V and 5 from J; bases not matched to a gene: 1. The CDR3 bases are TGTGCCAGCAGTGGACTAGCGGGACACAATGAGCAGTTCTTC. Translation: CASSGLAGHNEQFF. Variable domain in full (rest from reference TRBV2 and TRBJ2-1): EPEVTQTPSHQVTQMGQEVILRCVPISNHLYFYWYRQILGQKVEFLVSFYNNEISEKSEIFDDQFSVERPDGSNFTLKIRSTKLEDSAMYFCASSGLAGHNEQFFGPGTRLTVL.

CDR3 sequence (DNA): TGTGCCAGCAGCTTAGATCTTAGCATCCTACACGGGGAGCTGTTTTTT. The encoded protein is CASSLDLSILHGELFF. This chain connects TRBV11-2 to TRBJ2-2; no firm D call. Germline assignment: CDR1 SGHAT and CDR2 FQNNGV. The CDR3 loop spans 16 amino acids. V lost 0 bases and J lost 7, with 15 bases in between.

This rearrangement joins TRBV9 to TRBJ2-7; TRBD1 might be the D (5 bases). CDR1 is SGDLS and CDR2 is YYNGEE in the germline V gene. CDR3 length: 15 amino acids. V gave up 0 bases and J gave up 7 bases, with 17 bases separating them. CDR3 DNA: TGTGCCAGCAGCGTAGGAGGTGGCCCTCAGGGTGAGCAGTACTTC. Translated, it gives CASSVGGGPQGEQYF.

V gene TRBV14 combines with J gene TRBJ1-1; D remains ambiguous. V lost 0 bases, J lost 2 bases, and 16 bases lay in between. The germline V gene has CDR1 SGHDN and CDR2 FVKESK. This CDR3 spans 17 amino acids. The CDR3 sequence is CASSQEVGFRLNTEAFF. The CDR3 nucleotides read TGTGCCAGCAGCCAAGAAGTTGGGTTCAGGTTAAACACTGAAGCTTTCTTT.

This rearrangement joins TRBV19 to TRBJ2-7; tentative D call: TRBD1 (6 bases). Trimming stripped 1 base from V and 3 bases from J, with 16 bases between. Germline-derived CDR1 and CDR2 are LNHDA and SQIVND (reference sequence). The CDR3 length is 16 residues. CDR3 bases: TGTGCCAGTAGTATAGTAGGGGGTGGCGGATTCTACGAGCAGTACTTC. Translated: CASSIVGGGGFYEQYF.

V gene TRBV7-9 combines with J gene TRBJ2-7; 11 positions agree with TRBD1. Per germline, CDR1 SEHNR and CDR2 FQNEAQ (reference sequence). The CDR3 spans 15 residues. Trimming removed 5 bases from V and 9 bases from J; junction bases left unmatched: 12. CDR3 coding DNA: TGTGCCAGCAGCCAACCGGGACAGGGGGTCCTGCGGCAGTACTTC. It is translated as CASSQPGQGVLRQYF. Using reference TRBV7-9 and TRBJ2-7 for the parts outside the CDR3, the full variable domain is DTGVSQNPRHKITKRGQNVTFRCDPISEHNRLYWYRQTLGQGPEFLTYFQNEAQLEKSRLLSDRFSAERPKGSFSTLEIQRTEQGDSAMYLCASSQPGQGVLRQYFGPGTRLTVT.

The rearrangement uses TRBV4-1 and TRBJ1-5; tentative D call: TRBD1 (6 bases). The V gene lost 3 bases and the J gene lost 0 bases, with 24 bases spanning the gap. This CDR3 contains 20 residues. Germline CDR1 MGHRA, CDR2 YSYEKL. CDR3 sequence: CASSHSFWSGTFLSNQPQHF. DNA of the CDR3: TGCGCCAGCAGCCATTCCTTTTGGAGCGGGACATTTCTTAGCAATCAGCCCCAGCATTTT.

The J gene is TRBJ2-3, the V gene TRBV27; the D gene is possibly TRBD2 (6 bases). Germline V gene data show CDR1 as MNHEY and CDR2 as SMNVEV (reference sequence). The CDR3 consists of 14 residues. V lost 8 bases and J lost 3, with 15 bases in between. CDR3 sequence: CASWREGETDTQYF. The CDR3 bases are TGTGCCAGCTGGAGGGAAGGAGAGACAGATACGCAGTATTTT.

The V call is TRBV28, the J call TRBJ1-3; 7 bases map to TRBD1. The germline CDR1 and CDR2 sequences are MDHEN and SYDVKM. J lost 2 bases, V lost 2 bases, and 3 bases had no gene match. The CDR3 loop spans 15 amino acids. This CDR3 is CASSLPTGAGNTIYF. In DNA, the CDR3 is TGTGCCAGCAGTTTACCTACAGGGGCTGGAAACACCATATATTTT.

The rearrangement uses TRBV19 and TRBJ2-1; 7 nucleotides align to TRBD1. This CDR3 is 13 amino acids long. Germline V gene sequence: CDR1 LNHDA, CDR2 SQIVND (reference sequence). The V gene end was trimmed by 7 bases and the J gene end by 6 bases; junction bases not matched to a gene: 6. CDR3 region: CASTTGMGNEQFF. CDR3 coding DNA: TGTGCCAGTACGACAGGGATGGGCAATGAGCAGTTCTTC.

CDR3 sequence reads: CASSSAETDWTEAFF. The CDR3 region has the DNA TGTGCCAGCAGCTCCGCCGAGACAGATTGGACTGAAGCTTTCTTT. The chain is built from TRBV7-8 and TRBJ1-1, with D perhaps matching TRBD1 (5 bases). The germline gives CDR1 SGHVS, CDR2 FQNEAQ. V was clipped by 4 bases and J by 5 bases, with 17 bases between them. The CDR3 spans 15 residues.

This chain connects TRBV7-2 to TRBJ1-4; D remains ambiguous. Germline values: CDR1 SGHTA, CDR2 FQGNSA. CDR3 size: 13 residues. The V end lost 3 bases, the J end lost 8 bases, and 10 bases lay between the germline ends. In DNA form, the CDR3 reads TGTGCCAGCAGCTTCCGGACGGGGGAAAAACTGTTTTTT. Its translation is CASSFRTGEKLFF. Full variable domain (remainder filled in from reference TRBV7-2 and TRBJ1-4): GAGVSQSPSNKVTEKGKDVELRCDPISGHTALYWYRQSLGQGLEFLIYFQGNSAPDKSGLPSDRFSAERTGGSVSTLTIQRTQQEDSAVYLCASSFRTGEKLFFGSGTQLSVL.

This clone was seen just once. The V gene is TRBV29-1, the J gene TRBJ2-1; D possibly corresponds to TRBD2 (6 bases). This CDR3 contains 14 residues. CDR1 SQVTM and CDR2 ANQGSEA come from the germline V gene. V lost 5 bases to trimming and J lost 1 base, with 12 bases between them. The CDR3 loop reads CSVSTAGSYNEQFF. CDR3 DNA sequence: TGCAGCGTTTCTACAGCGGGTTCCTACAATGAGCAGTTCTTC.

The chain joins TRBV6-5 to TRBJ2-7; D might be TRBD2 (5 bases). The CDR3 has 13 amino acids. The V gene lost 0 bases and the J gene lost 6 bases, with 9 bases spanning the gap. Per the germline V gene, CDR1 is MNHEY and CDR2 is SVGAGI. In DNA form, the CDR3 reads TGTGCCAGCAGTTACTCCGGGATTTCCGAGCAGTACTTC. This sequence encodes CASSYSGISEQYF.